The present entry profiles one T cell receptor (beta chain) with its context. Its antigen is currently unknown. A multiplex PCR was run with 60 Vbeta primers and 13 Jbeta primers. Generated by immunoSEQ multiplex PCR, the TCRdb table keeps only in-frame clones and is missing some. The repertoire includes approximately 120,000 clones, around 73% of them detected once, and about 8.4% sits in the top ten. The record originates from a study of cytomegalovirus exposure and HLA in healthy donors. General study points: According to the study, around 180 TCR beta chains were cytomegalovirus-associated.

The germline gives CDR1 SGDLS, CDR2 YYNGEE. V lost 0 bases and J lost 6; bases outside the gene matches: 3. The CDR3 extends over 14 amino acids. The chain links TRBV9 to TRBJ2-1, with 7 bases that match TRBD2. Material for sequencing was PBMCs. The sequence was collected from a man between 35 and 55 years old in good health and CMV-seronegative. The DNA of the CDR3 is TGTGCCAGCAGCGTAGGGGACTACCCCAATGAGCAGTTCTTC. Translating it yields CASSVGDYPNEQFF.